These 24 T cell receptor beta chains originate from one sample sequenced in a study of a mutant IDH1 vaccine in newly diagnosed glioma. Produced via immunoSEQ multiplex PCR; TCRdb's table is partial and in-frame only. The sample has about 33,000 clones; around nine tenths are singletons. Time point defined: baseline, week 1 (first vaccination visit). Stated treatment: pre-vaccination baseline after standard-of-care therapy. This material consisted of PBMCs, taken from a glioma patient treated with radiotherapy, temozolomide or both. These receptors originate from a woman in her thirties or forties with glioma.

The gene calls are TRBV19 and TRBJ1-5; TRBD1 aligns across 8 bases. The CDR3 has 15 residues. V lost 3 bases to trimming and J lost 1 base; unmatched junction nucleotides: 2. In germline, CDR1 is LNHDA, CDR2 SQIVND (reference sequence). The CDR3 sequence is CASSIWTGSNQPQHF. The CDR3 DNA reads as TGTGCCAGTAGTATCTGGACAGGGAGCAATCAGCCCCAGCATTTT.

This chain joins TRBV4-2 and TRBJ1-4; TRBD1 agrees at 8 bases. Germline V gives CDR1 LGHNA, CDR2 YNFKEQ. The J segment lost 8 bases and the V segment lost 4 bases, leaving 9 bases of the junction unmatched. This CDR3 comprises 15 residues. This CDR3 is CASSPSDREEEKLFF. In DNA, the CDR3 is TGTGCCAGCAGCCCGTCGGACAGGGAGGAGGAAAAACTGTTTTTT.

V and J are TRBV5-1 and TRBJ2-1; tentatively, D is TRBD2 (5 bases). The CDR3 length is 14 residues. Germline loops: CDR1 SGHRS, CDR2 YFSETQ. The germline V and J ends were trimmed by 0 bases and 6 bases, with 10 bases remaining between them. In DNA form, the CDR3 reads TGCGCCAGCAGCTTGGTGCCGGGGAGCAATGAGCAGTTCTTC. The encoded protein is CASSLVPGSNEQFF.

The chain links TRBV7-9 to TRBJ2-7; 7 nucleotides line up with TRBD2. V shed 2 bases and J 5 bases; nucleotides not matched to a gene: 15. Germline CDR1 and CDR2: SEHNR and FQNEAQ (reference sequence). There are 17 residues in the CDR3. The CDR3 DNA is TGTGCCAGCAGCTTAAGGGGCGGCGGGGGAGTTTTTAACGAGCAGTACTTC. Translating gives CASSLRGGGGVFNEQYF.

The V call is TRBV6-5, the J call TRBJ1-4, with 9 bases lining up with TRBD1. The CDR3 loop spans 14 amino acids. Germline V gene lookup returns CDR1 MNHEY and CDR2 SVGAGI. J was trimmed by 8 bases and V by 5 bases; bases with no gene match: 6. The CDR3 DNA reads TGTGCCAGCAGTCTGGGACAGGGTAACGAAAAACTGTTTTTT. Translation gives CASSLGQGNEKLFF.

This chain links TRBV30 with TRBJ2-1; 7 bases agree with TRBD2. Germline V gene lookup returns CDR1 GTSNPN and CDR2 SVGIG (reference sequence). V gave up 5 bases and J gave up 6 bases; unmatched junction bases: 1. The CDR3 consists of 11 residues. The CDR3 region has the DNA TGTGCCTGGGTAGCGGGCAATGAGCAGTTCTTC. It codes for CAWVAGNEQFF.

The chain links TRBV25-1 to TRBJ2-7, with D perhaps matching TRBD2 (5 bases). CDR1 and CDR2 (germline): MGHDK, SYGVNS. The germline V and J ends were trimmed by 2 bases and 3 bases, with 5 bases remaining between them. This CDR3 region has 12 residues. The CDR3, as DNA: TGTGCCAGCAGTGAACGGGACTACGAGCAGTACTTC. This codes for CASSERDYEQYF.

The rearrangement links TRBV5-1 to TRBJ2-1; 9 nucleotides match TRBD1. From germline, CDR1 is SGHRS and CDR2 YFSETQ. Unmatched junction bases numbered 4, after V lost 2 bases and J lost 10 bases. The CDR3 has 13 residues. CDR3 region: CASSFYRGQEQFF. For the CDR3, the DNA is TGCGCCAGCAGCTTTTACAGGGGGCAGGAGCAGTTCTTC.

The CDR3 DNA is TGTGCCATCAGTGGTTTAGCGGTTAGCTCCTACGAGCAGTACTTC. Translated: CAISGLAVSSYEQYF. The chain combines TRBV10-3 with TRBJ2-7, with D perhaps TRBD2 (6 bases). There are 15 residues in the CDR3. Between the trimmed V and J ends, which lost 4 bases and 0 bases, there was a span of 13 bases. The germline gives CDR1 ENHRY, CDR2 SYGVKD.

The genes are TRBV29-1 and TRBJ1-2; 10 bases map to TRBD1. Germline V gene data show CDR1 as SQVTM and CDR2 as ANQGSEA. CDR3 length: 12 amino acids. J lost 8 bases, V lost 3 bases, and 3 bases had no gene match. The CDR3 is CSVERTGGGYTF. The DNA for the CDR3 is TGCAGCGTTGAGCGGACAGGGGGGGGCTACACCTTC.

CDR3 DNA sequence: TGTGCCAGTAGTATAGAACCCCCGCCGAGGGCCGACTATGGCTACACCTTC. As protein: CASSIEPPPRADYGYTF. V and J are TRBV19 and TRBJ1-2; D not certain. Germline CDR1 and CDR2: LNHDA and SQIVND (reference sequence). The CDR3 sequence is 17 residues long. The germline V and J ends were trimmed by 0 bases and 3 bases, with 17 bases remaining between them.

The chain joins TRBV6-1 to TRBJ1-2; 7 bases agree with TRBD1. The germline gives CDR1 MNHNS, CDR2 SASEGT. The CDR3 has 13 residues. The V and J ends lost 6 bases and 5 bases, in that order; junction bases with no gene match: 6. CDR3 amino acids: CASSLQGSYGYTF. The CDR3 nucleotides read TGTGCCAGCAGCCTACAGGGGTCATATGGCTACACCTTC.

The chain carries TRBV10-2 and TRBJ2-2; tentatively, D is TRBD1 (6 bases). V dropped 1 base and J dropped 1 base, with 13 bases sitting between them. The germline V gene encodes CDR1 WSHSY and CDR2 SAAADI. The CDR3 loop spans 17 amino acids. DNA for the CDR3: TGCGCCAGCAGTGAGTGGCCACAGGGTCGGAACACCGGGGAGCTGTTTTTT. Its translation is CASSEWPQGRNTGELFF.

The chain employs TRBV6-5 and TRBJ1-5, with 7 positions matching TRBD1. Germline loops: CDR1 MNHEY, CDR2 SVGAGI. V was clipped by 5 bases and J by 3 bases; unmatched bases: 7. This CDR3 has 15 amino acids. The CDR3 spells CASSPSGTVNQPQHF. For the CDR3, the DNA is TGTGCCAGCAGTCCCTCCGGGACAGTCAATCAGCCCCAGCATTTT.

The chain is built from TRBV5-1 and TRBJ1-2; 7 bases are shared with TRBD1. Germline V CDR1 and CDR2: SGHRS, YFSETQ. This CDR3 has 17 residues. The V gene end was trimmed by 2 bases and the J gene end by 2 bases; junction bases not matched to a gene: 12. CDR3 DNA: TGCGCCAGCAGCTTCGAATTCGGAGGGGGCCGGAACTATGGCTACACCTTC. As protein: CASSFEFGGGRNYGYTF.

The gene calls are TRBV27 and TRBJ2-5; the D gene could be TRBD1 or TRBD2 (5 bases each). The CDR3 loop spans 14 amino acids. Trimming took 4 bases from V and 5 from J, leaving 14 bases between them. Looked up from germline, CDR1 is MNHEY and CDR2 is SMNVEV (reference sequence). The CDR3 is CASSSRRGRETQYF. DNA of the CDR3: TGTGCCAGCAGTTCCCGCCGGGGCCGGGAGACCCAGTACTTC.

The chain has TRBV20-1 and TRBJ1-6, with a tentative D call TRBD1 (6 bases). Germline CDR1 is DFQATT and CDR2 is SNEGSKA (reference sequence). The V and J ends lost 6 bases and 9 bases respectively, with 9 bases between them. The CDR3 spans 11 residues. The CDR3 DNA sequence: TGCAGTGCAAACAGGGTTTCACCCCTCCACTTT. This gives the protein CSANRVSPLHF.

The rearrangement links TRBV7-2 to TRBJ1-1; D uncertain. Per germline, CDR1 SGHTA and CDR2 FQGNSA. V was shortened by 7 bases and J by 2 bases, with 23 bases between the two germline ends. This CDR3 spans 17 amino acids. CDR3 sequence: CASTPMMSGWGNTEAFF. CDR3 DNA: TGTGCCAGCACCCCCATGATGTCGGGCTGGGGAAACACTGAAGCTTTCTTT.

The genes are TRBV5-1 and TRBJ2-1; either TRBD1 or TRBD2 may supply D (5 bases each). From germline, CDR1 is SGHRS and CDR2 YFSETQ. The CDR3 loop spans 17 amino acids. V was pared by 0 bases and J by 5 bases, with 18 bases between. CDR3 sequence reads: CASSLEGSRTGHNEQFF. Here the CDR3 DNA reads TGCGCCAGCAGCTTGGAGGGGAGTCGGACGGGGCACAATGAGCAGTTCTTC.

The chain is built from TRBV20-1 and TRBJ1-2, with D possibly TRBD1 on 5 matching bases. The ends were cut back, 7 bases at V and 9 bases at J, with 15 bases in the middle. The CDR3 has 11 residues. Germline loops: CDR1 DFQATT, CDR2 SNEGSKA (reference sequence). The CDR3 DNA sequence: TGCAGTGGCGCGAGGGGTGGGAGCTACACCTTC. Encoded protein: CSGARGGSYTF.

This chain joins TRBV7-8 and TRBJ2-3, with 7 positions matching TRBD2. Germline CDR1 and CDR2: SGHVS and FQNEAQ. Trimming removed 0 bases from V and 6 bases from J; junction bases left unmatched: 6. This CDR3 is built from 15 residues. This CDR3 is CASSLAGGSGDTQYF. As DNA, the CDR3 is TGTGCCAGCAGCTTAGCGGGGGGGTCTGGGGATACGCAGTATTTT. Full variable domain (remainder filled in from reference TRBV7-8 and TRBJ2-3): GAGVSQSPRYKVAKRGQDVALRCDPISGHVSLFWYQQALGQGPEFLTYFQNEAQLDKSGLPSDRFFAERPEGSVSTLKIQRTQQEDSAVYLCASSLAGGSGDTQYFGPGTRLTVL.

The J gene is TRBJ2-1, the V gene TRBV6-5, with 9 positions matching TRBD1. The germline V gene has CDR1 MNHEY and CDR2 SVGAGI. The V segment lost 2 bases and the J segment 5 bases; nucleotides outside the gene matches: 4. The CDR3 is made up of 15 amino acids. CDR3 coding DNA: TGTGCCAGCAGTTACGGGACAGGGAGCCACAATGAGCAGTTCTTC. This translates into CASSYGTGSHNEQFF.

The genes are TRBV6-5 and TRBJ2-7; D is perhaps TRBD1 (5 bases). This CDR3 comprises 15 residues. The V end lost 4 bases, the J end lost 4 bases, and 17 bases lay between the germline ends. Germline assignment: CDR1 MNHEY and CDR2 SVGAGI. CDR3 bases: TGTGCCAGCAGTTTCACAGGATCGGCGGTTTACGAGCAGTACTTC. Translated: CASSFTGSAVYEQYF.

The chain links TRBV5-3 to TRBJ1-1; the D is unclear. TRBV5-3 has ORF status, its function being uncertain. The ends were cut back, 0 bases at V and 1 base at J, with 7 bases in the middle. This CDR3 has 14 amino acids. In DNA form, the CDR3 reads TGTGCCAGAAGCTTGGATCTCGGGAACACTGAAGCTTTCTTT. Its protein is CARSLDLGNTEAFF.